Shown below are 3 T cell receptor beta chains from a single sample sequenced in a study of PD-1 blockade in mismatch repair-deficient tumors. Clones were read by immunoSEQ multiplex PCR, and TCRdb kept only the in-frame ones, dropping some. The table lists around 100,000 clones, over 65% of them singletons, with about 6.3% in the top ten. The material sequenced was peripheral blood, taken roughly 36 weeks after starting pembrolizumab. Receptor source: an adult with mismatch repair-deficient cancer.

V usage is TRBV27 and J usage is TRBJ1-2; 7 bases agree with TRBD1. Trimming took 6 bases from V and 4 from J; bases not matched to a gene: 8. This CDR3 contains 14 residues. Germline loops: CDR1 MNHEY, CDR2 SMNVEV (reference sequence). CDR3 residues: CASSIDREGYGYTF. For the CDR3, the DNA is TGTGCCAGCAGCATCGACAGGGAAGGCTATGGCTACACCTTC.

This rearrangement joins TRBV7-3 to TRBJ2-5, with D possibly TRBD1 on 6 matching bases. Per the germline V gene, CDR1 is SGHTA and CDR2 is FQGTGA. The length of the CDR3 is 13 residues. V lost 2 bases and J lost 6, with 10 bases in between. The DNA for the CDR3 is TGTGCCAGCAGCTTACGAGGGGGACAGACCCAGTACTTC. It encodes CASSLRGGQTQYF.

This clone is a singleton in its sample. The chain has TRBV4-1 and TRBJ1-5; D not certain. V was cut by 1 base and J by 2 bases, with 12 bases left in between. The CDR3 consists of 16 residues. CDR1 is MGHRA, CDR2 YSYEKL, per germline. The CDR3 nucleotides are TGCGCCAGCAGCCAAGGTCCCAGTCAGGGCAATCAGCCCCAGCATTTT. Translating gives CASSQGPSQGNQPQHF.